In its sample, the clone carrying this TCR beta chain was seen once. Sequenced by immunoSEQ multiplex PCR; TCRdb stores in-frame clones only, minus some. Of 170,000 or so clones listed, roughly 93% are singletons. The CDR3 consists of 16 residues. Looked up from germline, CDR1 is MNHNS and CDR2 is SASEGT. The V gene lost 2 bases and the J gene lost 3 bases, with 16 bases spanning the gap. The sample comes from a study of control samples from healthy donors and cancer patients. The source is a man aged 18 to 35 in good health. The chain employs TRBV6-1 and TRBJ1-2; D may be TRBD1 (6 bases). The sequencing sample was made of blood. DNA of the CDR3: TGTGCCAGCAGTGAATACCCGGGGGCAGCGTACTATGGCTACACCTTC. Encoded protein: CASSEYPGAAYYGYTF.